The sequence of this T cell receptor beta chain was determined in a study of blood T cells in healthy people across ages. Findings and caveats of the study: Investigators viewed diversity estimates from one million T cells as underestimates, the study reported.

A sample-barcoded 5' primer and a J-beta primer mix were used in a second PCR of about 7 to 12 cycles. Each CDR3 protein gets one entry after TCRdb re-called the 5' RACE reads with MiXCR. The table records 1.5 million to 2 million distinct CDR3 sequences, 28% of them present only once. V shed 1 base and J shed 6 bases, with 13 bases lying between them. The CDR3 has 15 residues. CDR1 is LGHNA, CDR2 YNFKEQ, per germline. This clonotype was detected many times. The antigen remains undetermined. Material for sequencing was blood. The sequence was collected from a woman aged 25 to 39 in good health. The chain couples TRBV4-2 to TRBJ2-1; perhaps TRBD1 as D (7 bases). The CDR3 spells CASSQVGRGANEQFF. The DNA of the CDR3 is TGTGCCAGCAGCCAAGTCGGCAGGGGGGCCAATGAGCAGTTCTTC.